The 8 T cell receptor beta chains below come from one sample, sequenced in a study of blood T cell repertoires in COVID-19. The method was immunoSEQ multiplex PCR; TCRdb's version includes in-frame clones alone and lacks a portion of them. Here the sample spans 150,000 to 180,000 clones, around 83% being singletons. The sample comprised peripheral blood. Source of these receptors: a woman aged 55-70 years with acute or convalescent COVID-19.

The rearrangement links TRBV5-1 to TRBJ2-3; no clear D gene. V was cut by 3 bases and J by 0 bases, with 14 bases left in between. CDR1 SGHRS and CDR2 YFSETQ come from the germline V gene. The CDR3 totals 16 residues. CDR3 coding DNA: TGCGCCAGCAGCTCCCACAGTTCTTCTAGCACAGATACGCAGTATTTT. Encoded protein: CASSSHSSSSTDTQYF.

V and J are TRBV6-4 and TRBJ2-3; a weak D match, TRBD1 (5 bases). The length of the CDR3 is 16 residues. Germline CDR1 is MRHNA and CDR2 is SNTAGT. V lost 2 bases and J 0 bases, leaving 12 bases between the germline ends. For the CDR3, the DNA is TGTGCCAGCAGTGACCCTTGCGACAGCAGCACAGATACGCAGTATTTT. This translates into CASSDPCDSSTDTQYF.

The CDR3 nucleotides read TGTGCCAGCAGCTTGAGTCTCACGGGGTTCTACGAGCAGTACGTC. Translating gives CASSLSLTGFYEQYV. J is TRBJ2-7 and V is TRBV5-5, with D possibly matching TRBD2 (5 bases). V shed 1 base and J shed 3 bases, with 14 bases lying between them. CDR1 SGHKS and CDR2 YYEKEE come from the germline V gene (reference sequence). The CDR3 is 15 amino acids.

V is TRBV7-8 and J is TRBJ1-2; 12 positions match TRBD1. V shed 1 base and J 5 bases; nucleotides not matched to a gene: 11. The CDR3 length is 18 residues. The germline gives CDR1 SGHVS, CDR2 FQNEAQ. The CDR3 nucleotides are TGTGCCAGCAGCTTAGGTCCCGGGACAGGGGGCGCCGGATATGGCTACACCTTC. It codes for CASSLGPGTGGAGYGYTF. Using reference TRBV7-8 and TRBJ1-2 for the parts outside the CDR3, the full variable domain is GAGVSQSPRYKVAKRGQDVALRCDPISGHVSLFWYQQALGQGPEFLTYFQNEAQLDKSGLPSDRFFAERPEGSVSTLKIQRTQQEDSAVYLCASSLGPGTGGAGYGYTFGSGTRLTVV.

V is TRBV6-6 and J is TRBJ1-6; 8 positions agree with TRBD1. This CDR3 comprises 15 residues. Looked up from germline, CDR1 is MNHNY and CDR2 is SVGAGI (reference sequence). Trimming took 6 bases from V and 3 from J; bases not matched to a gene: 4. CDR3 region: CASRTDRDYNSPLHF. The CDR3 nucleotides read TGTGCCAGCAGAACGGACAGGGACTATAATTCACCCCTCCACTTT.

This chain joins TRBV6-5 and TRBJ2-1; 13 nucleotides line up with TRBD2. J gave up 10 bases and V 5 bases, and 5 bases lay outside the gene matches. The germline V gene has CDR1 MNHEY and CDR2 SVGAGI. The CDR3 has 14 amino acids. The DNA of the CDR3 is TGTGCCAGCAGTACTAGCGGGGGGGCCTGGGAGCAGTTCTTC. It yields the protein CASSTSGGAWEQFF.

The chain combines TRBV18 with TRBJ1-3; maybe TRBD1 (5 bases). This CDR3 region has 15 residues. Deletions cut 3 bases from V and 0 bases from J, with 9 bases between. Germline values: CDR1 KGHSH, CDR2 LQKENI. CDR3 nucleotides: TGTGCCAGCTCACCTCGGGGGAACTCTGGAAACACCATATATTTT. Encoded protein: CASSPRGNSGNTIYF.

The chain joins TRBV27 to TRBJ1-2; no clear D. The germline V gene has CDR1 MNHEY and CDR2 SMNVEV (reference sequence). V was pared by 3 bases and J by 4 bases, with 15 bases between. The CDR3 sequence is 15 residues long. As DNA, the CDR3 is TGTGCCAGCAGTTTTCTAGAGACTCCCCCCTATGGCTACACCTTC. Encoded protein: CASSFLETPPYGYTF.